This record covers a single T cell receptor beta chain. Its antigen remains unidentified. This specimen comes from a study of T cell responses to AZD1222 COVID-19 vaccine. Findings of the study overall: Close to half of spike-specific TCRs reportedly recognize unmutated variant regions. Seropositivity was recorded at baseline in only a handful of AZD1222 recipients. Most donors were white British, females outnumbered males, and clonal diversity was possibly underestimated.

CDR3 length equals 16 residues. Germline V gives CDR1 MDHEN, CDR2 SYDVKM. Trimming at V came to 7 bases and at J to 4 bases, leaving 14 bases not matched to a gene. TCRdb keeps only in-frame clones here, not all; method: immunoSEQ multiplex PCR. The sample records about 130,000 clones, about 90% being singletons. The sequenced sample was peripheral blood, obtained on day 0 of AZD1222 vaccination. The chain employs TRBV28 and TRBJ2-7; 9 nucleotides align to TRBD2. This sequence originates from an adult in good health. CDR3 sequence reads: CASTVQGRGGNYEQYF. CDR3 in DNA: TGTGCCAGCACCGTACAGGGGCGGGGGGGGAATTACGAGCAGTACTTC. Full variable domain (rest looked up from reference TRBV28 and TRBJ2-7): DVKVTQSSRYLVKRTGEKVFLECVQDMDHENMFWYRQDPGLGLRLIYFSYDVKMKEKGDIPEGYSVSREKKERFSLILESASTNQTSMYLCASTVQGRGGNYEQYFGPGTRLTVT.